The 29 T cell receptor beta chains below come from one sample, sequenced in a study of T cell repertoires in cytomegalovirus infection. Their specific antigens are unknown. TCRdb re-analysed the reads in MiXCR, keeping a single row per CDR3 protein. The repertoire consists of 700,000 to 950,000 distinct CDR3 sequences, with 30% to 35% occurring once and the leading ten covering around 12%. The material was cultured CD8+ T cells from PBMCs, obtained from culture after CMV antigen stimulation. All receptors come from a human donor in good health (CMV status not recorded). Some clones in this sample may be carry-over from other donors' samples.

This clonotype was detected many times. The chain has TRBV7-8 and TRBJ2-5; D is undetermined. The CDR3 extends over 12 amino acids. Looked up from germline, CDR1 is SGHVS and CDR2 is FQNEAQ. The V and J ends lost 2 bases and 4 bases respectively, with 5 bases between them. This CDR3 reads CASSLSVETQYF. DNA of the CDR3: TGTGCCAGCAGCTTAAGCGTAGAGACCCAGTACTTC. The full variable domain, completed using reference TRBV7-8 and TRBJ2-5, is GAGVSQSPRYKVAKRGQDVALRCDPISGHVSLFWYQQALGQGPEFLTYFQNEAQLDKSGLPSDRFFAERPEGSVSTLKIQRTQQEDSAVYLCASSLSVETQYFGPGTRLLVL.

This clonotype was observed a handful of times. J is TRBJ2-5 and V is TRBV28, with TRBD2 identical over 7 bases. CDR1 and CDR2 from the germline V gene are MDHEN and SYDVKM. The CDR3 spans 15 residues. After removal of 3 bases from V and 1 base from J, the junction contained 5 bases not matched to a gene. The DNA of the CDR3 is TGTGCCAGCAGTTTGGCGGGGGTGACCCAAGAGACCCAGTACTTC. Translating gives CASSLAGVTQETQYF.

The J gene is TRBJ2-5, the V gene TRBV28; no firm D call. This CDR3 has 16 amino acids. Trimming shortened V by 6 bases and J by 4 bases, and 21 bases separated the two germline ends. Germline CDR1 is MDHEN and CDR2 is SYDVKM. The CDR3 sequence: CASRPHVPSTRETQYF. The CDR3 nucleotides are TGTGCCAGCAGGCCTCATGTACCCAGTACAAGAGAGACCCAGTACTTC.

This clonotype was counted between two and nine times. The chain employs TRBV7-8 and TRBJ2-7; TRBD2 aligns across 9 bases. Germline values: CDR1 SGHVS, CDR2 FQNEAQ. The CDR3 contains 16 residues. Germline trimming cut 1 base from V and 3 bases from J; bases unmatched to any gene: 7. CDR3 protein: CASSLGRSGGIYEQYF. The CDR3 DNA follows: TGTGCCAGCAGCTTAGGACGGAGCGGGGGGATCTACGAGCAGTACTTC.

Concerning this clonotype: Its ends do not fully match the called genes, so a read error is possible. The CDR3 bases are TGTGTCAGCGCAAGACAGTTCACAGATACGCAGTATTTT. Translated: CVSARQFTDTQYF. This chain links TRBV18 with TRBJ2-3; a weak D match, TRBD1 (5 bases). The CDR3 has 13 residues. From germline, CDR1 is KGHSH and CDR2 LQKENI.

This clonotype was detected ten times or more. V usage is TRBV7-2 and J usage is TRBJ1-6; D is unclear. Germline V gene data show CDR1 as SGHTA and CDR2 as FQGNSA. This CDR3 comprises 16 residues. V was clipped by 2 bases and J by 6 bases, with 14 bases between them. The CDR3 protein is CASSLSRIPFNSPLHF. As DNA, the CDR3 is TGTGCCAGCAGCTTATCCCGGATACCTTTTAATTCACCCCTCCACTTT. Using reference TRBV7-2 and TRBJ1-6 for the parts outside the CDR3, the full variable domain is GAGVSQSPSNKVTEKGKDVELRCDPISGHTALYWYRQSLGQGLEFLIYFQGNSAPDKSGLPSDRFSAERTGGSVSTLTIQRTQQEDSAVYLCASSLSRIPFNSPLHFGNGTRLTVT.

This clonotype was seen repeatedly, ten times or more. This rearrangement joins TRBV7-2 to TRBJ1-5; D unresolved. V lost 3 bases to trimming and J lost 4 bases, with 28 bases between them. This CDR3 is 20 amino acids long. Germline CDR1 and CDR2: SGHTA and FQGNSA. As DNA, the CDR3 is TGTGCCAGCAGCTTCAGCATGGCGGGTGGAGGTCTTGGGTGGAATCAGCCCCAGCATTTT. The encoded protein is CASSFSMAGGGLGWNQPQHF.

V is TRBV12-3 or TRBV12-4 and J is TRBJ1-2, with 7 bases fitting TRBD1. This CDR3 region has 13 residues. V gave up 10 bases and J gave up 5 bases; unmatched junction bases: 10. The CDR3 DNA sequence: TGTGCCACCAAACCCGGGACAGATTATGGCTACACCTTC. Its translation: CATKPGTDYGYTF.

The V gene is TRBV11-3, the J gene TRBJ2-5, with a tentative D call TRBD1 (6 bases). This CDR3 region has 13 residues. V lost 8 bases to trimming and J lost 3 bases, with 13 bases between them. CDR1 is SGHNT, CDR2 YENEEA, per germline. CDR3: CASAGTWEETQYF. The CDR3 region has the DNA TGTGCCAGCGCCGGGACATGGGAAGAGACCCAGTACTTC.

This sequence joins TRBV15 and TRBJ2-7, with D possibly being TRBD2 (6 bases). Looked up from germline, CDR1 is LNHNV and CDR2 is YYDKDF (reference sequence). The CDR3 contains 14 residues. Trimming removed 4 bases from V and 1 base from J, with 11 bases in between. The CDR3 DNA sequence: TGTGCCACCAGCATGCGGGACGGATCCTACGAGCAGTACTTC. Protein sequence: CATSMRDGSYEQYF.

The sample holds many counts of this clonotype. The rearrangement uses TRBV20-1 and TRBJ1-2, with TRBD1 matching 8 bases. The CDR3 is made up of 15 amino acids. CDR1 DFQATT and CDR2 SNEGSKA come from the germline V gene (reference sequence). V gave up 0 bases and J gave up 3 bases; unmatched junction bases: 6. The CDR3 DNA reads TGCAGTGCTAGAGATTCGCAGGGGGCTTACTATGGCTACACCTTC. Translation gives CSARDSQGAYYGYTF.

This clonotype was counted only a few times. The V call is TRBV27, the J call TRBJ1-6; D not resolved. This CDR3 region has 15 residues. Trimming stripped 7 bases from V and 3 bases from J, with 13 bases between. Germline-derived CDR1 and CDR2 are MNHEY and SMNVEV (reference sequence). Here the CDR3 reads CASTFSRGYNSPLHF. The CDR3 bases are TGTGCCAGCACCTTTAGTCGGGGCTATAATTCACCCCTCCACTTT.

This chain connects TRBV15 to TRBJ2-1; 9 bases line up with TRBD2. The CDR3 covers 15 residues. The germline V gene has CDR1 LNHNV and CDR2 YYDKDF (reference sequence). The ends lost 2 bases at V and 8 bases at J; junction bases unmatched: 7. CDR3 sequence (DNA): TGTGCCACCAGCAGACTCGGCGGGGGGGCCGATGAGCAGTTCTTC. Translating gives CATSRLGGGADEQFF.

The chain employs TRBV27 and TRBJ1-1; tentative D call: TRBD1 (6 bases). V was clipped by 0 bases and J by 5 bases, with 7 bases between them. This CDR3 region has 13 residues. The germline V gene encodes CDR1 MNHEY and CDR2 SMNVEV (reference sequence). The CDR3 nucleotides are TGTGCCAGCAGTTTATCGGACAGTACTGAAGCTTTCTTT. As protein: CASSLSDSTEAFF.

The chain employs TRBV7-2 and TRBJ2-5, with 8 bases aligning to TRBD2. V was clipped by 3 bases and J by 2 bases; unmatched bases: 2. The CDR3 runs to 14 residues. The germline V gene has CDR1 SGHTA and CDR2 FQGNSA. The CDR3 DNA sequence: TGTGCCAGCAGCTTTTTAGCGGGACAAGAGACCCAGTACTTC. Its translation: CASSFLAGQETQYF.

A few counts support this clonotype. V is TRBV12-3 or TRBV12-4 and J is TRBJ1-2, with D possibly TRBD1 on 6 matching bases. The germline V and J ends were trimmed by 11 bases and 6 bases, with 16 bases remaining between them. CDR3 length equals 12 residues. The CDR3 DNA is TGTGCCGGAGGAGGGGGTAGCAATGGCTACACCTTC. It codes for CAGGGGSNGYTF.

The chain links TRBV28 to TRBJ2-5; maybe TRBD1 (5 bases). V was clipped by 8 bases and J by 0 bases, with 10 bases between them. CDR1 and CDR2 (germline): MDHEN, SYDVKM. The CDR3 spans 13 residues. The CDR3 sequence: CASLGQNQETQYF. In DNA form, the CDR3 reads TGTGCCAGCCTTGGACAAAACCAAGAGACCCAGTACTTC. The full variable domain, rest sourced from reference TRBV28 and TRBJ2-5, is DVKVTQSSRYLVKRTGEKVFLECVQDMDHENMFWYRQDPGLGLRLIYFSYDVKMKEKGDIPEGYSVSREKKERFSLILESASTNQTSMYLCASLGQNQETQYFGPGTRLLVL.

The V and J genes are TRBV7-8 and TRBJ2-7, with D tentatively TRBD1 (6 bases). Between the trimmed V and J ends, which lost 1 base and 2 bases, there was a span of 9 bases. CDR1 and CDR2 (germline): SGHVS, FQNEAQ. The CDR3 is 14 residues long. The CDR3 DNA is TGTGCCAGCAGCTTAGTTGGACAGACCTACGAGCAGTACGTC. Encoded protein: CASSLVGQTYEQYV.

Of note for this clonotype: At one end, the junction sequence differs from germline, possibly due to a read error. The chain couples TRBV10-3 to TRBJ2-2; 7 nucleotides align to TRBD1. The CDR3 covers 18 residues. CDR1 is ENHRY, CDR2 SYGVKD, per germline. CDR3 bases: TGTGCCATCACCGGTCACCCGAACAGGGGCCAAAACATCGGGGAGCTGTTTTTT. Protein product: CAITGHPNRGQNIGELFF.

DNA for the CDR3: TGTGCCAGCAACGGAAACAGCTACAACCTTCAAGAGACCCAGTACTTC. Amino acids: CASNGNSYNLQETQYF. J is TRBJ2-5 and V is TRBV6-5, with D hard to call. Germline V gives CDR1 MNHEY, CDR2 SVGAGI. The V and J ends lost 7 bases and 2 bases respectively, with 20 bases between them. There are 16 residues in the CDR3.

The chain uses TRBV5-6 and TRBJ2-1; D not certain. The CDR3 totals 13 residues. CDR1 SGHDT and CDR2 YYEEEE come from the germline V gene. CDR3 residues: CATAADGMGEQFF. CDR3 bases: TGTGCTACTGCAGCTGATGGGATGGGTGAGCAGTTCTTC.

The V gene is TRBV7-2, the J gene TRBJ2-3; D is uncertain. Trimming left V 0 bases short and J 6 bases short, with 13 bases between. The CDR3 runs 15 residues. Germline V gene lookup returns CDR1 SGHTA and CDR2 FQGNSA. CDR3 amino acids: CASSLARLVPDTQYF. CDR3 coding DNA: TGTGCCAGCAGCTTAGCGAGGCTAGTCCCCGATACGCAGTATTTT.

This sequence joins TRBV10-3 and TRBJ2-7, with TRBD1 as a possible D gene (6 bases). Trimming cost V 0 bases and J 3 bases, with 9 bases left between them. The CDR3 has 14 residues. CDR1 ENHRY and CDR2 SYGVKD come from the germline V gene. This CDR3 is CAISESGQNYEQYF. CDR3 in DNA: TGTGCCATCAGTGAGTCTGGACAGAACTACGAGCAGTACTTC.

V usage is TRBV27 and J usage is TRBJ2-3; tentatively, D is TRBD1 (5 bases). V was trimmed by 6 bases and J by 3 bases, leaving 7 bases between them. CDR3 length: 12 amino acids. Germline loops: CDR1 MNHEY, CDR2 SMNVEV (reference sequence). CDR3 DNA: TGTGCCAGCAGGGGGCTTACAGATACGCAGTATTTT. It yields the protein CASRGLTDTQYF.

The chain has TRBV12-3 or TRBV12-4 and TRBJ2-7, with a possible D match to TRBD1 (6 bases). The CDR3 extends over 16 amino acids. V lost 3 bases to trimming and J lost 3 bases, with 18 bases between them. The CDR3 loop is CASSFPETGSIYEQYF. CDR3 in DNA: TGTGCCAGCAGTTTTCCGGAAACAGGGTCTATCTACGAGCAGTACTTC.

V usage is TRBV6-5 and J usage is TRBJ1-6, with a tentative D call TRBD1 (6 bases). V was pared by 5 bases and J by 9 bases, with 11 bases between. The CDR3 has 13 residues. CDR1 and CDR2 from the germline V gene are MNHEY and SVGAGI. CDR3 in amino acids: CASSETGISPLHF. The CDR3 DNA reads TGTGCCAGCAGTGAAACAGGGATTTCACCCCTCCACTTT.

This clonotype was counted once. The genes are TRBV27 and TRBJ1-2, with D possibly being TRBD1 (6 bases). V was trimmed by 6 bases and J by 8 bases, leaving 25 bases between them. Germline CDR1 and CDR2: MNHEY and SMNVEV (reference sequence). The CDR3 covers 16 residues. This CDR3 reads CASRASGGDFPIGYTF. CDR3 coding DNA: TGTGCCAGCAGGGCTTCGGGGGGCGATTTCCCCATCGGCTACACCTTC.

This clonotype was seen ten or more times. V and J are TRBV11-1 and TRBJ2-5; D ambiguous. Germline loops: CDR1 SGHAT, CDR2 FQDESV (reference sequence). CDR3 length: 15 residues. V shed 2 bases and J shed 1 base, with 11 bases lying between them. In DNA, the CDR3 is TGTGCCAGCAGCTTAACGACTGGATTCCAAGAGACCCAGTACTTC. It encodes CASSLTTGFQETQYF.

This clonotype was counted between two and nine times. The CDR3 spells CASSLTETGANTEAFF. In DNA, the CDR3 is TGTGCCAGCAGCCTTACTGAGACCGGGGCGAACACTGAAGCTTTCTTT. The chain uses TRBV7-9 and TRBJ1-1; D is perhaps TRBD1 (5 bases). V lost 5 bases and J 1 base, leaving 17 bases between the germline ends. Germline V gene data show CDR1 as SEHNR and CDR2 as FQNEAQ (reference sequence). This CDR3 has 16 residues.